The 14 T cell receptor beta chains below come from one sample, sequenced in a study of metastatic and nonmetastatic thyroid tumors. TCRdb re-clonotyped the PCR reads via MiXCR. The sample lists over 35,000 clones, roughly 13% occurring once. Nobody among the patients had been given any treatment before thyroid surgery. Sequenced sample: blood. Receptor source: a female donor with papillary thyroid cancer or a benign thyroid nodule (not recorded which). Some clones in this sample may be carry-over from other donors' samples.

This clone has at least ten counts. This may come from a read error, since a much larger clone is one base off. Other DNA sequences in this specimen translate into the identical CDR3. The chain couples TRBV27 to TRBJ2-7; D is unresolved. This CDR3 has 14 residues. Trimming took off 6 bases at V and 2 bases at J, with 14 bases between the two ends. In germline, CDR1 is MNHEY, CDR2 SMNVEV (reference sequence). CDR3 coding DNA: TGTGCCAGCAGCCCGGGTCGTCTCCCCTACGAGCAGTACTTC. This codes for CASSPGRLPYEQYF.

Details on this clone: At the DNA level, this CDR3 is encoded by other sequences in the same sample as well. The rearrangement joins TRBV7-9 to TRBJ2-1; a weak D match, TRBD1 (6 bases). Trimming pared 3 bases from V and 5 bases from J, leaving 11 bases between. The CDR3 extends over 14 amino acids. Looked up from germline, CDR1 is SEHNR and CDR2 is FQNEAQ (reference sequence). DNA for the CDR3: TGTGCCAGCAGCTTCAGGACAGTTCACAATGAGCAGTTCTTC. This gives the protein CASSFRTVHNEQFF.

This clone was picked up many times. The chain combines TRBV10-1 with TRBJ2-2; D remains ambiguous. The CDR3 sequence is 12 residues long. V dropped 2 bases and J dropped 6 bases, with 4 bases sitting between them. CDR1 is WNHNN and CDR2 is SYGVQD in the germline V gene (reference sequence). CDR3 nucleotide sequence: TGCGCCAGCAGTGAGGGGGCCGGGGAGCTGTTTTTT. It specifies CASSEGAGELFF.

This clone was recorded a few times. The germline gene is not matched at one end of the junction; a read error may be the cause. Additional DNA sequences in this sample encode the identical CDR3. The chain is built from TRBV12-3 or TRBV12-4 and TRBJ2-3; D may match TRBD1 or TRBD2 (5 bases each). The CDR3 is made up of 12 amino acids. As DNA, the CDR3 is TGCGCCAGTAGTGCCACTGAGGACCTGGGGGATTTT. Translating gives CASSATEDLGDF.

This clone was recorded a few times. The CDR3 coding sequence is TGTGCCAGCAGTGAGAGGGGAGGGGACACTACCAATGAGCAGTTCTTC. Translated, it gives CASSERGGDTTNEQFF. The gene calls are TRBV6-4 and TRBJ2-1, with D possibly matching TRBD2 (7 bases). The CDR3 is 16 residues long. The germline V and J ends were trimmed by 3 bases and 6 bases, with 18 bases remaining between them. Germline V gives CDR1 MRHNA, CDR2 SNTAGT.

This clone was picked up many times. Other DNA sequences in this specimen translate into the identical CDR3. The chain joins TRBV4-2 to TRBJ1-4; 7 bases map to TRBD1. J gave up 3 bases and V 4 bases, and 11 bases lay outside the gene matches. The CDR3 spans 17 residues. The germline gives CDR1 LGHNA, CDR2 YNFKEQ. CDR3 in amino acids: CASSLTGESVANEKLFF. The CDR3 region has the DNA TGTGCCAGCAGCCTTACAGGGGAGAGCGTGGCTAATGAAAAACTGTTTTTT.

This clone was seen ten or more times. The chain employs TRBV30 and TRBJ2-2, with TRBD1 matching 8 bases. The germline gives CDR1 GTSNPN, CDR2 SVGIG (reference sequence). Germline trimming cut 2 bases from V and 8 bases from J; bases unmatched to any gene: 4. The CDR3 contains 13 residues. In DNA form, the CDR3 reads TGTGCCTGGAGTTCAGGGGGCGCTGGGGAGCTGTTTTTT. Translation: CAWSSGGAGELFF. The variable domain in full, with the rest retrieved from reference TRBV30 and TRBJ2-2, is SQTIHQWPATLVQPVGSPLSLECTVEGTSNPNLYWYRQAAGRGLQLLFYSVGIGQISSEVPQNLSASRPQDRQFILSSKKLLLSDSGFYLCAWSSGGAGELFFGEGSRLTVL.

The CDR3, as DNA: TGCGCCAGCAGCCACCTGGGGACAGGCTACGAGCAGTACTTC. This encodes CASSHLGTGYEQYF. The rearrangement links TRBV5-1 to TRBJ2-7; 8 bases agree with TRBD1. CDR3 length: 14 amino acids. The germline CDR1 and CDR2 sequences are SGHRS and YFSETQ. The trim removed 4 bases at V and 3 bases at J, leaving 6 bases unmatched.

This clone was recorded many times. This sequence joins TRBV5-1 and TRBJ2-5; 7 nucleotides agree with TRBD1. Germline V gene lookup returns CDR1 SGHRS and CDR2 YFSETQ. The CDR3 totals 14 residues. V was clipped by 4 bases and J by 5 bases; unmatched bases: 8. DNA for the CDR3: TGCGCCAGCAGCCTAGAAGGGGGCCGGGAGACCCAGTACTTC. Protein product: CASSLEGGRETQYF.

This clone has only one observation. The chain joins TRBV5-6 to TRBJ1-2, with 8 bases matching TRBD1. The CDR3 loop spans 15 amino acids. The ends lost 2 bases at V and 4 bases at J; junction bases unmatched: 7. CDR1 and CDR2 (germline): SGHDT, YYEEEE. This CDR3 reads CASSLQDRAGYGYTF. CDR3 nucleotides: TGTGCCAGCAGCTTACAGGACAGGGCGGGCTATGGCTACACCTTC.

This clone was recorded at least ten times. This chain connects TRBV7-3 to TRBJ1-3; D uncertain. Germline CDR1 is SGHTA and CDR2 is FQGTGA. Deletions cut 6 bases from V and 11 bases from J, with 20 bases between. CDR3 length equals 14 residues. The CDR3 DNA sequence: TGTGCCAGCAGTTTCACTGGACCGCCTAACCCCATATATTTT. As protein: CASSFTGPPNPIYF. Variable domain in full (rest from reference TRBV7-3 and TRBJ1-3): GAGVSQTPSNKVTEKGKYVELRCDPISGHTALYWYRQSLGQGPEFLIYFQGTGAADDSGLPNDRFFAVRPEGSVSTLKIQRTERGDSAVYLCASSFTGPPNPIYFGEGSWLTVV.

The table lists this clone with a few counts. This could be a read error, since a much larger clone is one nucleotide away. The chain links TRBV30 to TRBJ2-7; TRBD1 agrees at 7 bases. The V gene's germline CDR1 is GTSNPN and CDR2 SVGIG (reference sequence). The CDR3 is made up of 13 amino acids. J was trimmed by 0 bases and V by 6 bases; bases with no gene match: 5. The CDR3, as DNA: TGTGCCTGTAAACAGGGGCTCTCCTACGAGCAGTACTTC. It yields the protein CACKQGLSYEQYF.

V usage is TRBV15 and J usage is TRBJ2-2; 9 bases map to TRBD2. CDR3 size: 16 residues. Losses at the gene ends were 2 bases for V and 3 bases for J; bases not matched to a gene: 4. Germline V gives CDR1 LNHNV, CDR2 YYDKDF (reference sequence). CDR3 in DNA: TGTGCCACCAGCAGACATAGCGGGAGAGACACCGGGGAGCTGTTTTTT. Amino acids: CATSRHSGRDTGELFF.

Concerning this clone itself: This may arise from a read error, as a much more abundant clone is one base away. The same CDR3 arises from other DNA sequences in this sample as well. This chain joins TRBV30 and TRBJ2-1; 8 bases are shared with TRBD2. The V segment lost 2 bases and the J segment 10 bases; nucleotides outside the gene matches: 13. This CDR3 spans 15 amino acids. Germline V gene lookup returns CDR1 GTSNPN and CDR2 SVGIG (reference sequence). Written as DNA, the CDR3 is TGTGCCTGGAGTAGGGGGACTAGTGGCAGTTGGGAGCAGTTCTTC. Amino acid sequence: CAWSRGTSGSWEQFF.